This TCR beta chain was captured by sequencing in a study of blood T cell repertoires in COVID-19. The table came from immunoSEQ multiplex PCR; TCRdb's copy has only in-frame clones and leaves some out. In the table there are approximately 190,000 clones, around 80% of which are singletons. Per germline, CDR1 LGHDT and CDR2 YNNKEL (reference sequence). CDR3 length: 15 amino acids. J lost 8 bases, V lost 3 bases, and 9 bases had no gene match. This TCR was recovered from a human donor with acute or convalescent COVID-19. The donor label of this sample is uncertain. The specimen was peripheral blood. The V and J genes are TRBV3-1 (or the pseudogene TRBV3-2) and TRBJ2-7; TRBD2 agrees at 11 bases. The CDR3 DNA reads as TGTGCCAGCAGCCAGGTAGCGGGAGGGCCTTCCAAGCAGTACTTC. It is translated as CASSQVAGGPSKQYF.